This T cell receptor (beta chain) emerged from a study of T cells after yellow fever vaccination. Overall study context: In the case of low-cell-number fractions, SMART-Seq v4 Ultra Low Input was used for preparation.

A 5'RACE template-switching step, the method used to make TCR cDNA, added a universal primer site and UMIs. A single record per CDR3 protein comes from TCRdb applying MiXCR to the 5' RACE reads. The sample has approximately 70,000 distinct CDR3 sequences; about 6.5% are singletons. Findings and caveats of the study: Booster samples showed a return of most primary-vaccination clones (around 96% CD4, approximately 88% CD8). Abundant clonotypes from the bulk population could contaminate FACS-sorted repertoires.

This clonotype was recorded at least ten times. Its antigen is as yet unknown. Trimming took off 1 base at V and 6 bases at J, with 14 bases between the two ends. CDR3 length: 15 amino acids. Sequencing used CD8+ T cells sorted from PBMCs, obtained more than 40 days after the first yellow fever vaccination. This TCR was sampled from a man aged 18 to 29 who received the YFV17D yellow fever vaccine. The chain is built from TRBV12-3 or TRBV12-4 and TRBJ2-3, with TRBD2 as a possible D gene (7 bases). In nucleotides, the CDR3 is TGTGCCAGCAGTTTAGGTGGGGGGGCCGTGGATACGCAGTATTTT. It encodes CASSLGGGAVDTQYF.